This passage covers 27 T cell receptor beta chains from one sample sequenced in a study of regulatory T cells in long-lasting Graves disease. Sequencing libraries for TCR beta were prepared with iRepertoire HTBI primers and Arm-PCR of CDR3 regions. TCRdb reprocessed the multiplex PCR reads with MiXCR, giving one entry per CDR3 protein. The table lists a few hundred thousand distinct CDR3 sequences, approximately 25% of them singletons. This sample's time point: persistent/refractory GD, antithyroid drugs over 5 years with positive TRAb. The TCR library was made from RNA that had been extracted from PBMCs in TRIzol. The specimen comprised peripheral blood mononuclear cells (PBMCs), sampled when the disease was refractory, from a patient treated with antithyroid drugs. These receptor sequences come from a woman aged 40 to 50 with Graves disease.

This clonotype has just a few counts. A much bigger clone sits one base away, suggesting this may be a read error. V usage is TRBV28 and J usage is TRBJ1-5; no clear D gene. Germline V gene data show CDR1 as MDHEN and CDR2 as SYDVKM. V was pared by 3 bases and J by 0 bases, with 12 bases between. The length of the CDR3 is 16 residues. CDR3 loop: CASSFQVPHSNQPQHF. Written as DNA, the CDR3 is TGTGCCAGCAGTTTCCAGGTCCCCCATAGCAATCAGCCCCAGCATTTT.

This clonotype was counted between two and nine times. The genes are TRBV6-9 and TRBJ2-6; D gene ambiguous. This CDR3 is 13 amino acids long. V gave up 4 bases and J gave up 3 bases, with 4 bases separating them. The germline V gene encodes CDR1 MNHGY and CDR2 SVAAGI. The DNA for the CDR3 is TGTGCCAGCAGTTTGGTTGGGGCCAACGTCCTGACTTTC. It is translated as CASSLVGANVLTF.

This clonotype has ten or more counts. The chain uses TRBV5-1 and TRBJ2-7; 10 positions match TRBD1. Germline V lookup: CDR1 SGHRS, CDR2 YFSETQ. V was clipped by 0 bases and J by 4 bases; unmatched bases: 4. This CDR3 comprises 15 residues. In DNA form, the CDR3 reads TGCGCCAGCAGCTTGGGGACAGGGGGAATGTACGAGCAGTACTTC. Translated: CASSLGTGGMYEQYF.

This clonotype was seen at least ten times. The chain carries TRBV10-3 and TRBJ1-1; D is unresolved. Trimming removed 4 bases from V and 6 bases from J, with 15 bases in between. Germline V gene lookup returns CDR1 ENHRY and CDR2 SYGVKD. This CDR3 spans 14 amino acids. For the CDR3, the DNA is TGTGCCATCAGTGGTCGTGGGGATGGGGCTGAAGCTTTCTTT. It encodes CAISGRGDGAEAFF.

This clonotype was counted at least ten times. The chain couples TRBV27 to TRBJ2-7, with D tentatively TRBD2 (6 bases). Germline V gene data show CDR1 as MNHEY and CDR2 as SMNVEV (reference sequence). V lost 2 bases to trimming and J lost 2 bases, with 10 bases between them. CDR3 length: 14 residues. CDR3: CASSLTGSTYEQYF. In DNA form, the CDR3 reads TGTGCCAGCAGTTTAACCGGGAGCACCTACGAGCAGTACTTC.

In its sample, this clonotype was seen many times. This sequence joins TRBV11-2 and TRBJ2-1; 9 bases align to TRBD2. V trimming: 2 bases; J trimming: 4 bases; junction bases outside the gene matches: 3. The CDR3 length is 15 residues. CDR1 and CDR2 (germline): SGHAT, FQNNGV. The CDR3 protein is CASSLTSGYYNEQFF. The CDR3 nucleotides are TGTGCCAGCAGCTTAACTAGCGGGTATTACAATGAGCAGTTCTTC.

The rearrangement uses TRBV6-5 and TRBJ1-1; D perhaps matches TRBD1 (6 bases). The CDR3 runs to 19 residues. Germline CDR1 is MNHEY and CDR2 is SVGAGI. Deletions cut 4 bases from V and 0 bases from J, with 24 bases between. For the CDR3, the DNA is TGTGCCAGCAGTTGGACCAACAGGGCCCTAGACGAAATGAACACTGAAGCTTTCTTT. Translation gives CASSWTNRALDEMNTEAFF.

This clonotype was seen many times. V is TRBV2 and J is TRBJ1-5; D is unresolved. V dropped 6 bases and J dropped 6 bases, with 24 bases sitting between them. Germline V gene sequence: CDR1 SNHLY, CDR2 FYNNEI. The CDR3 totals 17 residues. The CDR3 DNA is TGTGCCAGCAGGAAAAAATCCGGCAGCTTGTGGGGTCAGCCCCAGCATTTT. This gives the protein CASRKKSGSLWGQPQHF.

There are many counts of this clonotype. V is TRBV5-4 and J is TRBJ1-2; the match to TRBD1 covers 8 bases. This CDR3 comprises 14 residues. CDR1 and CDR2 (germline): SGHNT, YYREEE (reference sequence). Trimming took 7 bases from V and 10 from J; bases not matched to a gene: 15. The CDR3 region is CASSLPEGTGTYTF. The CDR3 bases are TGTGCCAGCTCACTCCCGGAGGGGACAGGCACCTACACCTTC.

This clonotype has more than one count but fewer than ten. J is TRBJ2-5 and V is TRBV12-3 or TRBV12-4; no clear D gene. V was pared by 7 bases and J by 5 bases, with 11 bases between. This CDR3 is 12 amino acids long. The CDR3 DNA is TGTGCCAGCAAGGTCAAAGGGGAGACCCAGTACTTC. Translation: CASKVKGETQYF.

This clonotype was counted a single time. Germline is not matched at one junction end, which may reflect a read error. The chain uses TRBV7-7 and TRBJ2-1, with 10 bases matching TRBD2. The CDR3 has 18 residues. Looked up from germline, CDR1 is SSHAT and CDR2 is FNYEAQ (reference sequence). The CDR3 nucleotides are TGTGCTAGCAGCCCATACGGACTAGCGGACGCTGGATACAATGAGCAGTTCTTC. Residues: CASSPYGLADAGYNEQFF.

CDR3 nucleotides: TGCGCCAGCAGCTCTTTATCCGGGACGGCGAGAGCGGGAGGAGCCTACGAGCAGTACTTC. It specifies CASSSLSGTARAGGAYEQYF. The rearrangement uses TRBV5-1 and TRBJ2-7, with 9 bases identical to TRBD2. V trimming: 3 bases; J trimming: 2 bases; junction bases outside the gene matches: 21. CDR1 is SGHRS, CDR2 YFSETQ, per germline. CDR3 length: 20 residues.

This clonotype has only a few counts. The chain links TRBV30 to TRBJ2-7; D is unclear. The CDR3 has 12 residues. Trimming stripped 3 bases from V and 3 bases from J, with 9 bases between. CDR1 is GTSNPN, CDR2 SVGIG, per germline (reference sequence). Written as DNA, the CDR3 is TGTGCCTGGAGGGGATCGGGCTACGAGCAGTACTTC. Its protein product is CAWRGSGYEQYF.

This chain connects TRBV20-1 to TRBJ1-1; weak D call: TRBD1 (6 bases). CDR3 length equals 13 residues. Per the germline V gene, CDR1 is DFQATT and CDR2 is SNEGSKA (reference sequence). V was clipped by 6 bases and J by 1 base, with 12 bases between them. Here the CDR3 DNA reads TGCAGTGCCCCGGACAGAGAGAACACTGAAGCTTTCTTT. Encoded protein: CSAPDRENTEAFF.

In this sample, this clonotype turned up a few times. CDR3 region: CASSQGGRYPLGTYEQYF. The CDR3 DNA is TGTGCCAGCAGCCAAGGTGGCAGATATCCACTCGGCACCTACGAGCAGTACTTC. V gene TRBV2 combines with J gene TRBJ2-7; D ambiguous. The ends were cut back, 6 bases at V and 2 bases at J, with 26 bases in the middle. CDR3 length: 18 amino acids. CDR1 is SNHLY and CDR2 is FYNNEI in the germline V gene.

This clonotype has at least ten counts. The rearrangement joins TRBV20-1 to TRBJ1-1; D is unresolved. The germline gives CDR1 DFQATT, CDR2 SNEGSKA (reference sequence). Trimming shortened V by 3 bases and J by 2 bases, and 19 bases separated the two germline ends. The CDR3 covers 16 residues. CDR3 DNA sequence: TGCAGTGCTAGGGACTTTAGATTCACCGACAACACTGAAGCTTTCTTT. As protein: CSARDFRFTDNTEAFF.

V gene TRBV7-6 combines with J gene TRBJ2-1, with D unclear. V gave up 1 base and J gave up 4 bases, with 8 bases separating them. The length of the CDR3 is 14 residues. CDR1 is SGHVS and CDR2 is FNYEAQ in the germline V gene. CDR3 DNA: TGTGCCAGCAGCTTAGATTTCCGATACAATGAGCAGTTCTTC. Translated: CASSLDFRYNEQFF.

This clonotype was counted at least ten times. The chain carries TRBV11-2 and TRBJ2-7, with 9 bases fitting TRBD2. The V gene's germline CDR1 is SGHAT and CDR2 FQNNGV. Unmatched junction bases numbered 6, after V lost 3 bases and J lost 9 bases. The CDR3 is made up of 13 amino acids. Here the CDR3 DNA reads TGTGCCAGCAGCTTCGTTCCAGCGGGAGGGCAGTACTTC. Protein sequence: CASSFVPAGGQYF.

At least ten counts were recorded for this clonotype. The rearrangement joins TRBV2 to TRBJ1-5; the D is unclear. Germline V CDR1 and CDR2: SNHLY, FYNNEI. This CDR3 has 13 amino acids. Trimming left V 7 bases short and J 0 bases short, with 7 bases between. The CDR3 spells CASKSVSNQPQHF. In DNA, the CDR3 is TGTGCCAGCAAATCAGTTAGCAATCAGCCCCAGCATTTT. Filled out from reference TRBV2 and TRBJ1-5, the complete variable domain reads EPEVTQTPSHQVTQMGQEVILRCVPISNHLYFYWYRQILGQKVEFLVSFYNNEISEKSEIFDDQFSVERPDGSNFTLKIRSTKLEDSAMYFCASKSVSNQPQHFGDGTRLSIL.

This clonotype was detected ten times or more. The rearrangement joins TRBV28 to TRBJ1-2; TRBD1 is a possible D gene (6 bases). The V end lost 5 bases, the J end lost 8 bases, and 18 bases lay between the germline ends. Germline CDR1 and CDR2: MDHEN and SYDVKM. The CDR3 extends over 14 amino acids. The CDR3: CASSTHGGAWGYTF. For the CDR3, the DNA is TGTGCCAGCAGTACCCACGGGGGGGCTTGGGGCTACACCTTC.

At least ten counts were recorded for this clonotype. The CDR3 loop is CATSRVTSGSYEQYF. The CDR3 DNA follows: TGTGCCACCAGCAGAGTCACTAGCGGGAGCTACGAGCAGTACTTC. The chain couples TRBV15 to TRBJ2-7, with TRBD2 matching over 11 bases. V lost 1 base and J lost 3; bases outside the gene matches: 2. The CDR3 totals 15 residues. Germline CDR1 reads LNHNV; CDR2 reads YYDKDF (reference sequence).

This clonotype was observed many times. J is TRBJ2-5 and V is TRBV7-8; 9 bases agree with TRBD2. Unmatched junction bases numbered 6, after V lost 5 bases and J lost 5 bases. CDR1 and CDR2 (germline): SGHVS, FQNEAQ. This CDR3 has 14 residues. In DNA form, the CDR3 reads TGTGCCAGCAGCCCGGGACTAGCATGGGAGACCCAGTACTTC. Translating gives CASSPGLAWETQYF.

The CDR3 DNA is TGCAGTGCTAGAGGTATACTAGCTGACGCCACAGATACGCAGTATTTT. Amino acids: CSARGILADATDTQYF. V usage is TRBV20-1 and J usage is TRBJ2-3; tentatively, D is TRBD2 (6 bases). V was clipped by 1 base and J by 2 bases, with 16 bases between them. Per the germline V gene, CDR1 is DFQATT and CDR2 is SNEGSKA (reference sequence). This CDR3 spans 16 amino acids.

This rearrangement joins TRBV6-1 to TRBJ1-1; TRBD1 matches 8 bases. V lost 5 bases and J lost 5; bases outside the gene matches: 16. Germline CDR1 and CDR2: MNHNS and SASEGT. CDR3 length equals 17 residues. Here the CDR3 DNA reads TGTGCCAGCAGTAGATTTTATGCAGGGGGCGCGGAGACTGAAGCTTTCTTT. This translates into CASSRFYAGGAETEAFF.

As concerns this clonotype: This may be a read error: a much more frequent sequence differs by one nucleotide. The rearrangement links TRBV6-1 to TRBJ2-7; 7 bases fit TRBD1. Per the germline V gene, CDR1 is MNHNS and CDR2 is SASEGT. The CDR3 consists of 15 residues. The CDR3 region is CAISDRDSSSHEQYF. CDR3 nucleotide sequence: TGTGCCATCAGTGACCGGGACAGCTCATCCCACGAGCAGTACTTC.

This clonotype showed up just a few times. CDR3 sequence (DNA): TGTGCCAGCAGCAGCGGGACAGGGATATACAATGAGCAGTTCTTC. Translating gives CASSSGTGIYNEQFF. J is TRBJ2-1 and V is TRBV28; 9 bases fit TRBD1. The CDR3 is 15 residues long. V was pared by 6 bases and J by 4 bases, with 7 bases of the junction left unmatched. Looked up from germline, CDR1 is MDHEN and CDR2 is SYDVKM.

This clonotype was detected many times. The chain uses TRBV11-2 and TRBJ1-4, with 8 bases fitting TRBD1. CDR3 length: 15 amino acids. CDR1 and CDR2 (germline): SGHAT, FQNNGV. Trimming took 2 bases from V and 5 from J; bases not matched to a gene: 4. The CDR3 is CASSLTGGINEKLFF. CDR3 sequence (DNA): TGTGCCAGCAGCTTAACAGGGGGTATAAATGAAAAACTGTTTTTT.